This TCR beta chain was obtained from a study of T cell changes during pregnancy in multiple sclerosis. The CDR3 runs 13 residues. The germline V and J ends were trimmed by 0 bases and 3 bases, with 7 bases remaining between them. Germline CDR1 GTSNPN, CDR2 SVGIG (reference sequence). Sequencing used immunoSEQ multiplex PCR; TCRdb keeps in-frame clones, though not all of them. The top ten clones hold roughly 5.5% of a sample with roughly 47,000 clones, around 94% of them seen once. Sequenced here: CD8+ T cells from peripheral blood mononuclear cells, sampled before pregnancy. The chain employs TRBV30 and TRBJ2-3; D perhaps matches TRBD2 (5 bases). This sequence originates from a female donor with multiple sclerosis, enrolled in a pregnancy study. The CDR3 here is CAWSVLATDTQYF. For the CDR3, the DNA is TGTGCCTGGAGTGTCCTAGCAACAGATACGCAGTATTTT.